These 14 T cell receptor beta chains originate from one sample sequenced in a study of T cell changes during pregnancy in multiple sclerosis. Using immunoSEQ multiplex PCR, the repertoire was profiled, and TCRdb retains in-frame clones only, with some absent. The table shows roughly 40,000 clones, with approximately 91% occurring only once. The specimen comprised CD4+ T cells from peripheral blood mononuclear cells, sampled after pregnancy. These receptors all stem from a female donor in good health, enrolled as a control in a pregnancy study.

The CDR3 spells CASGLVDTSNYGYTF. In DNA, the CDR3 is TGTGCTAGTGGTTTGGTAGACACCTCTAACTATGGCTACACCTTC. This rearrangement joins TRBV12-5 to TRBJ1-2; D unresolved. Germline V gene sequence: CDR1 LGHNT, CDR2 FRNRAP. V was trimmed by 0 bases and J by 0 bases, leaving 8 bases between them. The CDR3 consists of 15 residues.

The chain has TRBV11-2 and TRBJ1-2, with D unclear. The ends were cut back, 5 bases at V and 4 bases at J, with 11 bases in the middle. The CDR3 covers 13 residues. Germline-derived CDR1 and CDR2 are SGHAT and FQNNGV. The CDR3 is CASSPSWAYGYTF. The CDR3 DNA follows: TGTGCCAGCAGCCCGAGTTGGGCCTATGGCTACACCTTC.

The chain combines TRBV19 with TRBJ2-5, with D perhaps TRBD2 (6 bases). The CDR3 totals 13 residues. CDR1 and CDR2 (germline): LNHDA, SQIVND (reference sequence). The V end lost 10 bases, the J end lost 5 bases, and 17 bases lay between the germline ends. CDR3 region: CATATRDRETQYF. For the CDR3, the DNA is TGTGCCACCGCGACTAGGGACCGGGAGACCCAGTACTTC.

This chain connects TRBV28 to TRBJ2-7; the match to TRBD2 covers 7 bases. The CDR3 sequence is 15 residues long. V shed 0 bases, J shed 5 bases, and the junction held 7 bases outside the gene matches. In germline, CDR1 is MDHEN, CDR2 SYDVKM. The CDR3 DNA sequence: TGTGCCAGCAGTTTATGGGGGGGAGGGAACAACGAGCAGTACTTC. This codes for CASSLWGGGNNEQYF.

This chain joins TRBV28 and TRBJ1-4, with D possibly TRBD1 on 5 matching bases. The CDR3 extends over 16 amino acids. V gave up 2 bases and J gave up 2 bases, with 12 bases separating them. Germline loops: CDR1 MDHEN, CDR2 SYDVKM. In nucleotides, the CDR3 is TGTGCCAGCAGTTTACCGTGGGGGGGGACTAATGAAAAACTGTTTTTT. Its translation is CASSLPWGGTNEKLFF. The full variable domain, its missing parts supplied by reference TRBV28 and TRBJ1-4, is DVKVTQSSRYLVKRTGEKVFLECVQDMDHENMFWYRQDPGLGLRLIYFSYDVKMKEKGDIPEGYSVSREKKERFSLILESASTNQTSMYLCASSLPWGGTNEKLFFGSGTQLSVL.

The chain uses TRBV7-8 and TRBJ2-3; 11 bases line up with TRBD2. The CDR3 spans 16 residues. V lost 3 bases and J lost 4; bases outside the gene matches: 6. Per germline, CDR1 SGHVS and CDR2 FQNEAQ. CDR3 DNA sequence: TGTGCCAGCAGCTTTGCGGGACTAGCGGACGCAGATACGCAGTATTTT. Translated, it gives CASSFAGLADADTQYF.

DNA of the CDR3: TGTGCCAGCAGTGAAGTGGAACGGAGCTACGAGCAGTACTTC. Protein: CASSEVERSYEQYF. The chain links TRBV2 to TRBJ2-7, with D unresolved. The CDR3 consists of 14 residues. CDR1 is SNHLY, CDR2 FYNNEI, per germline. The V gene lost 1 base and the J gene lost 3 bases, with 10 bases spanning the gap.

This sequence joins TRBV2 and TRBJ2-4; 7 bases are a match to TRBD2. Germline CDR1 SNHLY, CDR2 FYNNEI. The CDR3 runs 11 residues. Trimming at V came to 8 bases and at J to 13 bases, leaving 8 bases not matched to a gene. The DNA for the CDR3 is TGTGCCAGCTTTGTAAGGGACTACCAGTACTTC. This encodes CASFVRDYQYF.

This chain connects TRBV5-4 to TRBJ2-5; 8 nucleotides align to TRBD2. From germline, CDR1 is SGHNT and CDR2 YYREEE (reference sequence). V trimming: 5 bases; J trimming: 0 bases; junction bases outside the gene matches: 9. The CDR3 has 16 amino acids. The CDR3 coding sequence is TGTGCCAGCAGTTCCACTAGCGGAGCGTACCAAGAGACCCAGTACTTC. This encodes CASSSTSGAYQETQYF.

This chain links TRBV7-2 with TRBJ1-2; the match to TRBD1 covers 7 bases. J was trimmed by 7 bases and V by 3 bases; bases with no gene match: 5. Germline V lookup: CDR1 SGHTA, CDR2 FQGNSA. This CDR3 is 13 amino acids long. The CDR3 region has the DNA TGTGCCAGCAGCTTGAAAGGGGGCGGTGGCTACACCTTC. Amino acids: CASSLKGGGGYTF. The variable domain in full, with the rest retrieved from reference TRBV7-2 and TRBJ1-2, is GAGVSQSPSNKVTEKGKDVELRCDPISGHTALYWYRQSLGQGLEFLIYFQGNSAPDKSGLPSDRFSAERTGGSVSTLTIQRTQQEDSAVYLCASSLKGGGGYTFGSGTRLTVV.

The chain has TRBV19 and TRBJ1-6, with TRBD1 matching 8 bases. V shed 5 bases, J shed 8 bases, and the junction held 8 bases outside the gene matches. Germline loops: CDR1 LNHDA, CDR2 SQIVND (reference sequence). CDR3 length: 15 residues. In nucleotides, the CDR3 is TGTGCCAGTAGTTTGACAGGGGTGGATCATTCACCCCTCCACTTT. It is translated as CASSLTGVDHSPLHF.

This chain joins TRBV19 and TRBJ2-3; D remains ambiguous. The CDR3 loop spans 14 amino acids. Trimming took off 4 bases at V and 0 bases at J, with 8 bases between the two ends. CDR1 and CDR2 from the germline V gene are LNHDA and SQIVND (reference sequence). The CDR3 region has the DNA TGTGCCAGTAGTAGACTCTCTAGCACAGATACGCAGTATTTT. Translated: CASSRLSSTDTQYF.

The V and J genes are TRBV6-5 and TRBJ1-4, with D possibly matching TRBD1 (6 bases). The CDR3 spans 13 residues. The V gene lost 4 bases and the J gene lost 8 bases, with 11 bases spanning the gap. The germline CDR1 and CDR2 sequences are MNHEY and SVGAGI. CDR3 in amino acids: CASSSPGVEKLFF. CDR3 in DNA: TGTGCCAGCAGTTCTCCAGGGGTGGAAAAACTGTTTTTT.

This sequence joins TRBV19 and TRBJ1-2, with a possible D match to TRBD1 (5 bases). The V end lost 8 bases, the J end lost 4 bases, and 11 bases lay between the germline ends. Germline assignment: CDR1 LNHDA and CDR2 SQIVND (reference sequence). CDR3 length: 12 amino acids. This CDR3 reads CASADTFYGYTF. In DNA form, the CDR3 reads TGTGCCAGTGCGGACACGTTCTATGGCTACACCTTC.